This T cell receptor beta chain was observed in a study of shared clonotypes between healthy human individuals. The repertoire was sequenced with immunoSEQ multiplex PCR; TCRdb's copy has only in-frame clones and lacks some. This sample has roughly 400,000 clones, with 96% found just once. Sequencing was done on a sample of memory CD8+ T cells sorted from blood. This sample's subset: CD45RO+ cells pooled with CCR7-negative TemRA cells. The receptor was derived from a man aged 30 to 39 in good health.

The CDR3 loop is CASSSQMNTEAFF. CDR3 in DNA: TGTGCCAGCAGCTCCCAAATGAACACTGAAGCTTTCTTT. The rearrangement links TRBV11-2 to TRBJ1-1; D not certain. Germline V lookup: CDR1 SGHAT, CDR2 FQNNGV. The V and J ends lost 4 bases and 0 bases respectively, with 6 bases between them. The CDR3 sequence is 13 residues long.